These 19 T cell receptor beta chains were all obtained from the same sample, sequenced in a study of blood T cell repertoires in COVID-19. Assay used: immunoSEQ multiplex PCR; TCRdb lists only in-frame clones, some missing. The top ten clones hold approximately 0.69% of a sample with roughly 200,000 clones, 90% to 95% of them seen once. Sequencing input: peripheral blood. The receptor source for this set is a man younger than 45 with COVID-19, enrolled during active disease.

The V gene is TRBV27, the J gene TRBJ1-5; D not resolved. The V gene lost 1 base and the J gene lost 2 bases, with 9 bases spanning the gap. This CDR3 comprises 15 residues. Germline CDR1 is MNHEY and CDR2 is SMNVEV (reference sequence). CDR3 in DNA: TGTGCCAGCAGTTTATGGGGAGGGCGCAATCAGCCCCAGCATTTT. Residues: CASSLWGGRNQPQHF.

This chain joins TRBV5-4 and TRBJ1-6; TRBD1 might be the D (5 bases). The CDR3 extends over 14 amino acids. Germline values: CDR1 SGHNT, CDR2 YYREEE (reference sequence). Trimming cost V 1 base and J 7 bases, with 9 bases left between them. The DNA of the CDR3 is TGTGCCAGCAGCTTGTCCCAGGGAAATTCACCCCTCCACTTT. Protein product: CASSLSQGNSPLHF. Variable domain in full (rest from reference TRBV5-4 and TRBJ1-6): ETGVTQSPTHLIKTRGQQVTLRCSSQSGHNTVSWYQQALGQGPQFIFQYYREEENGRGNFPPRFSGLQFPNYSSELNVNALELDDSALYLCASSLSQGNSPLHFGNGTRLTVT.

This rearrangement joins TRBV7-9 to TRBJ2-5, with D possibly being TRBD2 (5 bases). The CDR3 has 14 residues. V was cut by 5 bases and J by 1 base, with 11 bases left in between. Germline V gene sequence: CDR1 SEHNR, CDR2 FQNEAQ (reference sequence). Here the CDR3 reads CASSPVRGQETQYF. The CDR3 DNA is TGTGCCAGCAGCCCCGTCCGGGGCCAAGAGACCCAGTACTTC.

The gene calls are TRBV7-3 and TRBJ1-1; D is undetermined. There are 14 residues in the CDR3. The germline V gene has CDR1 SGHTA and CDR2 FQGTGA. Trimming removed 5 bases at V and 0 bases at J, with 10 bases between. CDR3 nucleotides: TGTGCCAGCAGCCGAGGTCCGTTGAACACTGAAGCTTTCTTT. It encodes CASSRGPLNTEAFF.

The chain uses TRBV11-2 and TRBJ2-7; TRBD2 matches 9 bases. The CDR3 spans 15 residues. Trimming took 5 bases from V and 0 from J; bases not matched to a gene: 5. Germline CDR1 reads SGHAT; CDR2 reads FQNNGV. Written as DNA, the CDR3 is TGTGCCAGCAGCCCGGCGGGGGGGTACTCCTACGAGCAGTACTTC. As protein: CASSPAGGYSYEQYF.

The CDR3 DNA follows: TGCGCCAGCAGCTTGGGAGGGACGAACACCGGGGAGCTGTTTTTT. Its translation: CASSLGGTNTGELFF. V gene TRBV5-1 combines with J gene TRBJ2-2; TRBD2 might be the D (5 bases). Germline V CDR1 and CDR2: SGHRS, YFSETQ. This CDR3 comprises 15 residues. The germline V and J ends were trimmed by 0 bases and 0 bases, with 6 bases remaining between them.

The rearrangement joins TRBV11-2 to TRBJ2-7; 9 bases agree with TRBD1. This CDR3 contains 15 residues. CDR1 is SGHAT and CDR2 is FQNNGV in the germline V gene. V was pared by 1 base and J by 2 bases, with 3 bases of the junction left unmatched. For the CDR3, the DNA is TGTGCCAGCAGCTTAGGGGACAGGGATACCTACGAGCAGTACTTC. Translated: CASSLGDRDTYEQYF.

The J gene is TRBJ1-2, the V gene TRBV10-2; a possible D gene is TRBD1 (5 bases). Germline assignment: CDR1 WSHSY and CDR2 SAAADI. The CDR3 totals 14 residues. V was shortened by 8 bases and J by 0 bases, with 13 bases between the two germline ends. CDR3 DNA: TGCGCCAGCTTCGCAGGGTCAGCTAACTATGGCTACACCTTC. It encodes CASFAGSANYGYTF.

The rearrangement uses TRBV19 and TRBJ2-7; a possible D gene is TRBD2 (5 bases). V dropped 3 bases and J dropped 3 bases, with 15 bases sitting between them. The CDR3 is 15 residues long. Germline-derived CDR1 and CDR2 are LNHDA and SQIVND (reference sequence). The CDR3 region is CASSIEGTGSYEQYF. The CDR3 region has the DNA TGTGCCAGTAGTATTGAGGGAACCGGAAGCTACGAGCAGTACTTC.

V and J are TRBV7-9 and TRBJ1-2; D possibly corresponds to TRBD1 (6 bases). The V gene lost 5 bases and the J gene lost 3 bases, with 10 bases spanning the gap. The CDR3 loop spans 13 amino acids. Germline V gene data show CDR1 as SEHNR and CDR2 as FQNEAQ (reference sequence). The CDR3 loop is CASSPTGYYGYTF. The CDR3 nucleotides read TGTGCCAGCAGCCCCACAGGGTACTATGGCTACACCTTC.

The V call is TRBV7-2, the J call TRBJ2-1; D gene uncertain. This CDR3 spans 14 amino acids. Germline V gene data show CDR1 as SGHTA and CDR2 as FQGNSA. The ends were cut back, 1 base at V and 4 bases at J, with 8 bases in the middle. CDR3 bases: TGTGCCAGCAGCTTAGATGGAGTATACAATGAGCAGTTCTTC. As protein: CASSLDGVYNEQFF.

The chain is built from TRBV20-1 and TRBJ1-1, with D unresolved. This CDR3 region has 13 residues. Trimming stripped 3 bases from V and 3 bases from J, with 11 bases between. Germline V CDR1 and CDR2: DFQATT, SNEGSKA (reference sequence). CDR3 amino acids: CSASRQEDTEAFF. The CDR3 coding sequence is TGCAGTGCTAGTCGTCAGGAGGACACTGAAGCTTTCTTT.

Notes on this clone: Other nucleotide sequences from this sample produce the same CDR3. J is TRBJ2-5 and V is TRBV7-3; 8 bases fit TRBD1. The germline CDR1 and CDR2 sequences are SGHTA and FQGTGA. The CDR3 is 13 amino acids. J lost 5 bases, V lost 5 bases, and 4 bases had no gene match. Here the CDR3 reads CASSQGAQETQYF. DNA of the CDR3: TGTGCCAGCAGCCAGGGGGCGCAGGAGACCCAGTACTTC. The full variable domain, its missing parts supplied by reference TRBV7-3 and TRBJ2-5, is GAGVSQTPSNKVTEKGKYVELRCDPISGHTALYWYRQSLGQGPEFLIYFQGTGAADDSGLPNDRFFAVRPEGSVSTLKIQRTERGDSAVYLCASSQGAQETQYFGPGTRLLVL.

The genes are TRBV5-1 and TRBJ1-6, with 7 nucleotides matching TRBD1. The CDR3 spans 14 residues. The V gene's germline CDR1 is SGHRS and CDR2 YFSETQ. With 4 bases clipped from V and 8 bases from J, the junction kept 6 bases outside the gene matches. Here the CDR3 reads CASSLRQGDSPLHF. CDR3 nucleotide sequence: TGCGCCAGCAGCCTTCGACAGGGTGATTCACCCCTCCACTTT.

The chain couples TRBV6-5 to TRBJ2-7, with D possibly TRBD1 on 5 matching bases. The ends were cut back, 5 bases at V and 0 bases at J, with 8 bases in the middle. The CDR3 spans 13 residues. In germline, CDR1 is MNHEY, CDR2 SVGAGI. CDR3 DNA sequence: TGTGCCAGCAGTCCTGACAGCTCCTACGAGCAGTACTTC. Protein product: CASSPDSSYEQYF.

The chain couples TRBV5-4 to TRBJ2-3; 10 bases match TRBD2. The germline gives CDR1 SGHNT, CDR2 YYREEE (reference sequence). This CDR3 region has 15 residues. The trim removed 4 bases at V and 4 bases at J, leaving 6 bases unmatched. CDR3 nucleotide sequence: TGTGCCAGCAGCCCCCAGCGGGGGGGGGCAGATACGCAGTATTTT. It specifies CASSPQRGGADTQYF.

The chain carries TRBV5-3 and TRBJ1-5, with D tentatively TRBD1 (6 bases). TRBV5-3 is noted as an ORF with a role that remains uncertain. The CDR3 totals 17 residues. V shed 0 bases and J shed 0 bases, with 13 bases lying between them. The CDR3 spells CARSLAATGFSNQPQHF. The CDR3 coding sequence is TGTGCCAGAAGCTTGGCCGCTACAGGGTTTAGCAATCAGCCCCAGCATTTT.

The chain is built from TRBV6-5 and TRBJ1-2; 7 bases are a match to TRBD1. With 6 bases clipped from V and 8 bases from J, the junction kept 9 bases outside the gene matches. CDR1 and CDR2 from the germline V gene are MNHEY and SVGAGI. The CDR3 totals 13 residues. The CDR3 DNA is TGTGCCAGCAGCACTACAGGGGCGGGCGGCTACACCTTC. It specifies CASSTTGAGGYTF.

The rearrangement joins TRBV4-2 to TRBJ1-2; no clear D. The V end lost 0 bases, the J end lost 12 bases, and 14 bases lay between the germline ends. CDR1 LGHNA and CDR2 YNFKEQ come from the germline V gene. The CDR3 sequence is 13 residues long. The CDR3 DNA sequence: TGTGCCAGCAGCCAAGATTCGACACATTCCGACACCTTC. Translation: CASSQDSTHSDTF.